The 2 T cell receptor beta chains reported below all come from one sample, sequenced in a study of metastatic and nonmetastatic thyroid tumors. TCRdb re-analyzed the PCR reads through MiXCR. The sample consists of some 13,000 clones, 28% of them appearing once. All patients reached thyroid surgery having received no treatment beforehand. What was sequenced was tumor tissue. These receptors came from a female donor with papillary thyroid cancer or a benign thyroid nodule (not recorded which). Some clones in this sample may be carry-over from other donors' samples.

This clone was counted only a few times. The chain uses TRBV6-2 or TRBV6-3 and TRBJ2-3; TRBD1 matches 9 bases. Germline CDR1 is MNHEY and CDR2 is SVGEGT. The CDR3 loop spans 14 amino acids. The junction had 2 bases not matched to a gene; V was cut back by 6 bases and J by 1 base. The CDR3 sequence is CASRRTGGTDTQYF. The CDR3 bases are TGTGCCAGCAGACGGACAGGGGGCACAGATACGCAGTATTTT.

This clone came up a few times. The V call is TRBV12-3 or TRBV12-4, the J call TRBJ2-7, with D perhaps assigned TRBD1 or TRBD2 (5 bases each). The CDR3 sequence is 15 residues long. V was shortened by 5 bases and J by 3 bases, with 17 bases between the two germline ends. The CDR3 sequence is CASSPPGRSFYEQYF. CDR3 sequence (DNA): TGTGCCAGCAGTCCCCCGGGACGGTCCTTCTACGAGCAGTACTTC.